A single sample is the source of the 23 T cell receptor beta chains below, sequenced in a study of vaccination and CD4 T cells after COVID-19. Each CDR3 protein is one row after TCRdb ran MiXCR on the PCR reads. The table lists tens of thousands of distinct CDR3 sequences, 50% to 70% of them singletons. The sample consisted of CD4+ T cells from blood, taken before SARS-CoV-2 vaccination. The receptors were sampled from a human donor who had recovered from COVID-19.

This clonotype was counted a single time. J is TRBJ1-3 and V is TRBV6-1; no clear D gene. The germline gives CDR1 MNHNS, CDR2 SASEGT. V lost 6 bases, J lost 0 bases, and 12 bases lay in between. The CDR3 is 15 amino acids. CDR3 nucleotides: TGTGCCAGCAGAGGACGGAACCCCTCTGGAAACACCATATATTTT. Encoded protein: CASRGRNPSGNTIYF.

Details on this clonotype: An end of the junction differs from the germline gene, which may be a read error. The chain carries TRBV7-2 and TRBJ1-1; tentative D call: TRBD1 (6 bases). The CDR3 sequence is 13 residues long. Germline loops: CDR1 SGHTA, CDR2 FQGNSA. The CDR3 is CASSTDRNTEASF. The CDR3 nucleotides read TGTGCCAGCAGCACCGACAGGAACACTGAAGCTTCCTTT. Looking up the rest from reference TRBV7-2 and TRBJ1-1 gives the full variable domain: GAGVSQSPSNKVTEKGKDVELRCDPISGHTALYWYRQSLGQGLEFLIYFQGNSAPDKSGLPSDRFSAERTGGSVSTLTIQRTQQEDSAVYLCASSTDRNTEASFGQGTRLTVV.

V usage is TRBV2 and J usage is TRBJ1-1, with no clear D. Germline CDR1 reads SNHLY; CDR2 reads FYNNEI. This CDR3 comprises 15 residues. V was trimmed by 5 bases and J by 0 bases, leaving 13 bases between them. In DNA form, the CDR3 reads TGTGCCAGCAGTCCCCGGACGGCTCTGAACACTGAAGCTTTCTTT. Translating it yields CASSPRTALNTEAFF.

This clonotype was detected a few times. This rearrangement joins TRBV20-1 to TRBJ2-3, with D perhaps matching TRBD2 (7 bases). Trimming shortened V by 5 bases and J by 4 bases, and 19 bases separated the two germline ends. The CDR3 consists of 15 residues. Germline values: CDR1 DFQATT, CDR2 SNEGSKA (reference sequence). CDR3 loop: CSAQPGGGGSDTQYF. The CDR3 coding sequence is TGCAGTGCTCAACCGGGGGGAGGGGGATCAGATACGCAGTATTTT.

This clonotype was found once. The CDR3 region is CSAQPGTRSNEQFF. The CDR3, as DNA: TGCAGTGCTCAGCCCGGGACTAGGAGCAATGAGCAGTTCTTC. The chain joins TRBV20-1 to TRBJ2-1, with TRBD2 identical over 8 bases. The J segment lost 6 bases and the V segment lost 5 bases, leaving 9 bases of the junction unmatched. This CDR3 has 14 residues. Germline assignment: CDR1 DFQATT and CDR2 SNEGSKA (reference sequence).

This chain connects TRBV7-2 to TRBJ1-5; tentatively, D is TRBD1 (6 bases). Germline CDR1 reads SGHTA; CDR2 reads FQGNSA. V shed 4 bases and J shed 3 bases, with 13 bases lying between them. The CDR3 spans 15 residues. The CDR3 bases are TGTGCCAGCAGCTCCGGACAGAGTATCAATCAGCCCCAGCATTTT. Translation gives CASSSGQSINQPQHF.

This chain links TRBV28 with TRBJ2-4, with D perhaps matching TRBD1 (5 bases). The V end lost 6 bases, the J end lost 8 bases, and 20 bases lay between the germline ends. This CDR3 has 15 amino acids. The germline V gene encodes CDR1 MDHEN and CDR2 SYDVKM. CDR3 bases: TGTGCCAGCAGACTCCAGGGTAGGGGTCGAGACATTCAGTACTTC. Its protein is CASRLQGRGRDIQYF.

Only a few counts were recorded for this clonotype. The rearrangement links TRBV20-1 to TRBJ2-2; a possible D gene is TRBD2 (5 bases). The V gene's germline CDR1 is DFQATT and CDR2 SNEGSKA (reference sequence). This CDR3 spans 12 amino acids. V was pared by 7 bases and J by 4 bases, with 10 bases between. In DNA, the CDR3 is TGCAGTGTTCTAGCCCTCACCGGGGAGCTGTTTTTT. Residues: CSVLALTGELFF.

This clonotype was counted only a few times. This chain links TRBV15 with TRBJ2-3; 9 bases agree with TRBD2. CDR1 is LNHNV and CDR2 is YYDKDF in the germline V gene (reference sequence). The CDR3 totals 17 residues. Losses at the gene ends were 1 base for V and 6 bases for J; bases not matched to a gene: 11. Here the CDR3 DNA reads TGTGCCACCAGCAGAGTTGGGCGGGAGGGCCTAGCGGATACGCAGTATTTT. Protein product: CATSRVGREGLADTQYF.

This clonotype appeared a few times. J is TRBJ2-1 and V is TRBV20-1; no definite D call. This CDR3 is built from 16 residues. The germline CDR1 and CDR2 sequences are DFQATT and SNEGSKA (reference sequence). V lost 6 bases to trimming and J lost 5 bases, with 23 bases between them. The DNA of the CDR3 is TGCAGTGCCCCCGACACCTCGGTGAGACACAACAATGAGCAGTTCTTC. Translated, it gives CSAPDTSVRHNNEQFF.

The chain couples TRBV11-2 to TRBJ2-7, with TRBD1 as a possible D gene (5 bases). The CDR3 totals 14 residues. Germline loops: CDR1 SGHAT, CDR2 FQNNGV. The ends were cut back, 0 bases at V and 2 bases at J, with 8 bases in the middle. This CDR3 is CASSLDAGPYEQYF. The DNA for the CDR3 is TGTGCCAGCAGCTTAGATGCAGGGCCCTACGAGCAGTACTTC.

The V and J genes are TRBV7-2 and TRBJ2-7; 7 positions match TRBD1. The CDR3 has 13 residues. CDR1 SGHTA and CDR2 FQGNSA come from the germline V gene. Trimming removed 5 bases from V and 3 bases from J; junction bases left unmatched: 4. CDR3 bases: TGTGCCAGCAGCCGACAGGGAGACTACGAGCAGTACTTC. The encoded protein is CASSRQGDYEQYF.

This clonotype showed up just once. The V gene is TRBV10-3, the J gene TRBJ2-1; TRBD2 matches at 10 bases. J was trimmed by 8 bases and V by 6 bases; bases with no gene match: 10. The CDR3 consists of 15 residues. Germline CDR1 reads ENHRY; CDR2 reads SYGVKD. The CDR3 coding sequence is TGTGCCATCAGGGGGTGGCTAGCGGGAGAGGATGAGCAGTTCTTC. This codes for CAIRGWLAGEDEQFF.

The CDR3 bases are TGTGCCAGCAGCCCCACGGGGGGGACAGAAAGCTATGGCTACACCTTC. Its protein product is CASSPTGGTESYGYTF. The V call is TRBV7-3, the J call TRBJ1-2, with 7 bases matching TRBD1. The trim removed 5 bases at V and 4 bases at J, leaving 13 bases unmatched. The CDR3 is 16 amino acids. The germline gives CDR1 SGHTA, CDR2 FQGTGA.

CDR3 nucleotides: TGTGCCAGCAGCCCCTTTTTGAGGGAGGGAGAAGAGACCCAGTACTTC. It specifies CASSPFLREGEETQYF. The chain employs TRBV7-9 and TRBJ2-5; 7 positions agree with TRBD2. Losses at the gene ends were 5 bases for V and 3 bases for J; bases not matched to a gene: 12. Looked up from germline, CDR1 is SEHNR and CDR2 is FQNEAQ (reference sequence). The CDR3 runs to 16 residues.

This clonotype was picked up a small number of times. The chain joins TRBV20-1 to TRBJ1-2, with 7 bases aligning to TRBD1. CDR1 DFQATT and CDR2 SNEGSKA come from the germline V gene (reference sequence). CDR3 size: 14 residues. With 4 bases clipped from V and 1 base from J, the junction kept 6 bases outside the gene matches. CDR3 protein: CSATQGGDNYGYTF. The DNA for the CDR3 is TGCAGTGCTACCCAGGGGGGGGATAACTATGGCTACACCTTC.

The chain couples TRBV20-1 to TRBJ2-1; 8 bases line up with TRBD2. The germline CDR1 and CDR2 sequences are DFQATT and SNEGSKA (reference sequence). This CDR3 comprises 14 residues. V lost 5 bases and J lost 8; bases outside the gene matches: 11. The CDR3 loop is CSAPPGLVYDEQFF. The CDR3 DNA follows: TGCAGTGCTCCTCCGGGACTAGTTTACGATGAGCAGTTCTTC.

This clonotype was detected a few times. V gene TRBV7-3 combines with J gene TRBJ2-1; D could derive from TRBD1 or TRBD2 (6 bases each). The CDR3 consists of 13 residues. Germline CDR1 SGHTA, CDR2 FQGTGA. Trimming left V 1 base short and J 7 bases short, with 8 bases between. CDR3 bases: TGTGCCAGCAGCTTAAAGGGGGGAAATGAGCAGTTCTTC. It translates to CASSLKGGNEQFF.

The gene calls are TRBV20-1 and TRBJ2-1, with D possibly TRBD2 on 5 matching bases. The V and J ends lost 4 bases and 5 bases respectively, with 18 bases between them. The CDR3 sequence is 15 residues long. Germline CDR1 DFQATT, CDR2 SNEGSKA (reference sequence). The CDR3 region is CSATRPVRANNEQFF. The DNA of the CDR3 is TGCAGTGCTACCAGACCCGTGAGGGCCAACAATGAGCAGTTCTTC.

This clonotype was seen more than once but under ten times. The chain couples TRBV20-1 to TRBJ2-3; 8 bases line up with TRBD1. The germline V gene has CDR1 DFQATT and CDR2 SNEGSKA (reference sequence). V lost 0 bases to trimming and J lost 4 bases; unmatched junction nucleotides: 9. This CDR3 comprises 16 residues. The CDR3 is CSARDTDRGRADTQYF. CDR3 nucleotides: TGCAGTGCTAGAGATACCGACAGGGGTAGGGCAGATACGCAGTATTTT.

The chain is built from TRBV6-1 and TRBJ1-5, with D perhaps matching TRBD1 (5 bases). Trimming shortened V by 9 bases and J by 0 bases, and 9 bases separated the two germline ends. CDR1 is MNHNS, CDR2 SASEGT, per germline. CDR3 length: 13 amino acids. The CDR3 DNA reads TGTGCCAGTAGGGGAGGTAGCAATCAGCCCCAGCATTTT. It codes for CASRGGSNQPQHF.

This clonotype was recorded a few times. The V and J genes are TRBV6-1 and TRBJ2-7; 7 bases are a match to TRBD1. The V segment lost 1 base and the J segment 3 bases; nucleotides outside the gene matches: 9. CDR1 is MNHNS and CDR2 is SASEGT in the germline V gene. The CDR3 length is 16 residues. This CDR3 reads CASSEVGRGRHYEQYF. The CDR3 DNA sequence: TGTGCCAGCAGTGAAGTAGGAAGGGGGCGGCACTACGAGCAGTACTTC.

This clonotype was picked up a small number of times. The chain uses TRBV2 and TRBJ2-5; D is uncertain. Germline CDR1 reads SNHLY; CDR2 reads FYNNEI. Trimming cost V 8 bases and J 2 bases, with 6 bases left between them. This CDR3 region has 11 residues. The CDR3 coding sequence is TGTGCCAGCCCAGGACAAGAGACCCAGTACTTC. It yields the protein CASPGQETQYF.